Following are 5 T cell receptor beta chains from one sample sequenced in a study of long-term antiretroviral therapy in people with HIV. Sequencing used immunoSEQ v3.0 at survey level. Produced via immunoSEQ multiplex PCR; TCRdb's table is partial and in-frame only. The sample has tens of thousands of clones; 76% are singletons. The source material was unsorted PBMCs, sampled 1.1 years before starting antiretroviral therapy. The source is a woman between 40 and 50 years old with HIV.

This clone appeared once. Here the CDR3 DNA reads TGCAGCGTTGCGGCGAACTACGAGCAGTACTTC. Translation: CSVAANYEQYF. The V and J genes are TRBV29-1 and TRBJ2-7; D unresolved. V was cut by 4 bases and J by 3 bases, with 7 bases left in between. This CDR3 comprises 11 residues. Per the germline V gene, CDR1 is SQVTM and CDR2 is ANQGSEA.

CDR3 sequence (DNA): TGTGCCAGCAGTTTTATGGGGTATGGCAGGGGGCAAAGAGAGCAGTACTTC. Its protein is CASSFMGYGRGQREQYF. This chain connects TRBV27 to TRBJ2-7; 8 nucleotides match TRBD1. Germline V lookup: CDR1 MNHEY, CDR2 SMNVEV (reference sequence). There are 17 residues in the CDR3. Trimming removed 3 bases from V and 7 bases from J; junction bases left unmatched: 17.

This clone was counted a few times. The rearrangement links TRBV2 to TRBJ1-1; 9 bases line up with TRBD1. CDR3 length equals 14 residues. CDR1 is SNHLY, CDR2 FYNNEI, per germline. The V gene end was trimmed by 10 bases and the J gene end by 0 bases; junction bases not matched to a gene: 6. The CDR3 nucleotides are TGTGCCACGCTGGGGGACAGGGTGAACACTGAAGCTTTCTTT. Residues: CATLGDRVNTEAFF.

This chain links TRBV30 with TRBJ1-1; tentative D call: TRBD1 (5 bases). This CDR3 region has 12 residues. V was pared by 4 bases and J by 4 bases, with 10 bases between. Germline CDR1 GTSNPN, CDR2 SVGIG (reference sequence). The CDR3, as DNA: TGTGCCTGGACAGAGGGGCCCACTGAAGCTTTCTTT. It specifies CAWTEGPTEAFF.

The chain employs TRBV29-1 and TRBJ2-3; D uncertain. Trimming left V 3 bases short and J 4 bases short, with 11 bases between. The CDR3 covers 13 residues. CDR1 and CDR2 (germline): SQVTM, ANQGSEA. The CDR3 coding sequence is TGCAGCGTTGAGTTGAGGTTGGCAGATACGCAGTATTTT. This translates into CSVELRLADTQYF.